In this sample, the clone carrying this TCR beta chain turned up many times. Its antigen is unidentified. The time point denotes: persistent/refractory GD, antithyroid drugs over 5 years with positive TRAb. After RNA was extracted from PBMCs, the TCR library was made from it. Patients with Graves' disease were diagnosed by American Thyroid Association guidelines. About 8.8 milliliters of peripheral blood went into EDTA tubes. This CDR3 contains 14 residues. The ends lost 8 bases at V and 0 bases at J; junction bases unmatched: 5. The germline gives CDR1 MDHEN, CDR2 SYDVKM. This specimen belongs to a study of regulatory T cells in long-lasting Graves disease. Study-level results: There was favoring of TRBV28, TRBJ1-2 and TRBJ2-5 in persistent disease. Since the sample size was small, accuracy may have been reduced.

Building the TCR beta libraries relied on iRepertoire HTBI primers, and CDR3 regions underwent Arm-PCR. TCRdb recomputed calls from the multiplex PCR reads with MiXCR, one row per CDR3 protein. Of 310,000 or so distinct CDR3 sequences in the sample, 20% to 25% were seen once. V is TRBV28 and J is TRBJ1-1; TRBD1 matches at 8 bases. This TCR came from a female donor with Graves disease. Sequencing used peripheral blood mononuclear cells (PBMCs), obtained when the disease was refractory, from a patient treated with antithyroid drugs. The CDR3 DNA is TGTGCCAGCGGGGACAGGCTAATGAACACTGAAGCTTTCTTT. This codes for CASGDRLMNTEAFF.